This T cell receptor (beta chain) emerged from a study of STAT5B mutations in CD4+ large granular lymphocyte leukemia. Study-wide findings and caveats: No patients shared main leukemic clonotypes, though about 26% appeared at low frequency elsewhere. 8/27 top patient clones versus 2/35 control clones were TRBV06-family.

Controls came from buffy coats of healthy blood donors. Libraries were prepared by immunoSEQ multiplex PCR; TCRdb keeps only in-frame clonotypes and omits some of them. This table holds approximately 20,000 clones, about 81% found once. The V and J ends lost 4 bases and 6 bases, in that order; junction bases with no gene match: 7. The CDR3 is 15 residues long. The V gene's germline CDR1 is SGHTA and CDR2 FQGNSA. A word on this clone: Its specificity is unknown.

The sample taken for sequencing was CD4+ T cells from blood buffy coats. The receptor comes from a human donor in good health. The chain recombines TRBV7-2 with TRBJ2-1; 9 bases agree with TRBD2. The CDR3 DNA follows: TGTGCCAGCAGCTGGGCTAGCGGGGCCCTCAATGAGCAGTTCTTC. Its protein is CASSWASGALNEQFF.